This is a list of T cell receptor beta chains from one sample in a study of cytotoxic CD8 clonotypes in ibrutinib-treated CLL. The method was immunoSEQ multiplex PCR; TCRdb's version includes in-frame clones alone and lacks a portion of them. The data show roughly 28,000 clones, over 75% seen once. The source was PBMCs, collected after 24 months of ibrutinib treatment. The receptor set was obtained from a human donor with chronic lymphocytic leukemia. CDR3s include the opening cysteine and the closing phenylalanine or tryptophan. The D gene is left open where the match is weak. Size tells how often a clone was seen (once, few, many) or the class of an expanded clone, and some rows leave it out.

v_gene: TRBV10-3; abundance: NA; d_gene: TRBD2; CDR3aa: CAISESWSSGKSYEQYF
v_gene: TRBV18; abundance: NA; d_gene: TRBD1; CDR3aa: CASSDTWDRGNTEAFF
v_gene: TRBV7-9; abundance: NA; d_gene: NA; CDR3aa: CASSPTPGSANSPLHF
v_gene: TRBV9; abundance: NA; d_gene: TRBD1; CDR3aa: CASSVRDRSNSPLHF
v_gene: TRBV19; abundance: NA; d_gene: TRBD1; CDR3aa: CASSSTGQNIQYF
v_gene: TRBV6-6; abundance: NA; d_gene: TRBD1; CDR3aa: CASSPGQGNTGELFF
v_gene: TRBV27; abundance: NA; d_gene: NA; CDR3aa: CASSRTTSNDYGYTF
v_gene: TRBV6-5; abundance: NA; d_gene: NA; CDR3aa: CASSYSFGGVGNEQFF
v_gene: TRBV5-4; abundance: NA; d_gene: NA; CDR3aa: CASSRNGGIGELFF
v_gene: TRBV6-1; abundance: NA; d_gene: TRBD1; CDR3aa: CASRPGQGTDTQYF
v_gene: TRBV6-5; abundance: NA; d_gene: NA; CDR3aa: CASSSNRQPQHF
v_gene: TRBV7-6; abundance: NA; d_gene: NA; CDR3aa: CASSLGHSIYSYNSPLHF
v_gene: TRBV5-4; abundance: few; d_gene: NA; CDR3aa: CASSYRETQYF
v_gene: TRBV5-1; abundance: NA; d_gene: NA; CDR3aa: CASSLADRDSPLHF
v_gene: TRBV15; abundance: NA; d_gene: NA; CDR3aa: CATSRDPQGRSRIYGYTF
v_gene: TRBV2; abundance: NA; d_gene: NA; CDR3aa: CASMPRTPVSGYTF
v_gene: TRBV9; abundance: few; d_gene: TRBD2; CDR3aa: CASSPGLAGVGTDTQYF
v_gene: TRBV7-9; abundance: NA; d_gene: NA; CDR3aa: CASSLGDPVNTIYF
v_gene: TRBV11-3; abundance: NA; d_gene: NA; CDR3aa: CASSLGGPGGDEQFF
v_gene: TRBV7-3; abundance: NA; d_gene: NA; CDR3aa: CASSPGDGYGYTF
v_gene: TRBV14; abundance: NA; d_gene: NA; CDR3aa: CASSQESGAFYEQYF
v_gene: TRBV5-1; abundance: NA; d_gene: TRBD1; CDR3aa: CASSRQGVHEETQYF
v_gene: TRBV18; abundance: NA; d_gene: NA; CDR3aa: CASSPGTNTEAFF
v_gene: TRBV11-3; abundance: NA; d_gene: NA; CDR3aa: CASSLSRGEGQASNEQFF
v_gene: TRBV6-1; abundance: NA; d_gene: TRBD1; CDR3aa: CASSEDGTGWNGYTF
v_gene: TRBV30; abundance: once; d_gene: NA; CDR3aa: CAYIGRHSPSYEQYF
v_gene: TRBV5-5; abundance: NA; d_gene: NA; CDR3aa: CASSLTTAYGYTF
v_gene: TRBV4-2; abundance: NA; d_gene: NA; CDR3aa: CASSQDGGGSGRQAAFF
v_gene: TRBV11-1; abundance: NA; d_gene: NA; CDR3aa: CASSSSTGAGNTIYF
v_gene: TRBV7-8; abundance: NA; d_gene: NA; CDR3aa: CASTRTGTLPYEQYF
v_gene: TRBV2; abundance: NA; d_gene: NA; CDR3aa: CASTFWGVSSYEQYF
v_gene: TRBV29-1; abundance: NA; d_gene: TRBD1; CDR3aa: CSVRQGTYEQYF
v_gene: TRBV11-2; abundance: NA; d_gene: NA; CDR3aa: CASSPQDSGPPSSHTAIYF
v_gene: TRBV2; abundance: NA; d_gene: TRBD2; CDR3aa: CASSERASGGSGADTQYF
v_gene: TRBV4-1; abundance: NA; d_gene: TRBD2; CDR3aa: CASSQYGGGTYEQYF
v_gene: TRBV11-3; abundance: NA; d_gene: NA; CDR3aa: CASSPPASNEQFF
v_gene: TRBV6-6; abundance: NA; d_gene: NA; CDR3aa: CASSYSWQGGSPLHF
v_gene: TRBV9; abundance: once; d_gene: NA; CDR3aa: CASSVGLADTGELFF
v_gene: TRBV6-5; abundance: NA; d_gene: NA; CDR3aa: CASSYSSPPEQETQYF
v_gene: TRBV7-9; abundance: NA; d_gene: NA; CDR3aa: CASSSGTSGHFTDTQYF
v_gene: TRBV6-5; abundance: NA; d_gene: TRBD1; CDR3aa: CASSYSRGSEAFF
v_gene: TRBV9; abundance: NA; d_gene: NA; CDR3aa: CASSVGVDQPQHF
v_gene: TRBV9; abundance: NA; d_gene: NA; CDR3aa: CASSVVGDGNTIYF
v_gene: TRBV18; abundance: NA; d_gene: TRBD1; CDR3aa: CASSSNRGGTEAFF
v_gene: TRBV9; abundance: NA; d_gene: NA; CDR3aa: CASSVEETIYNEQFF
v_gene: TRBV11-2; abundance: NA; d_gene: NA; CDR3aa: CASSLDSLQPQHF
v_gene: TRBV6-5; abundance: NA; d_gene: NA; CDR3aa: CASSYSVGVNTEAFF
v_gene: TRBV30; abundance: NA; d_gene: NA; CDR3aa: CAWNKGFPGGNTIYF
v_gene: TRBV10-3; abundance: NA; d_gene: NA; CDR3aa: CAISGIRGAQGGELFF
v_gene: TRBV19; abundance: NA; d_gene: NA; CDR3aa: CASSPDQTPRGYTF
v_gene: TRBV5-1; abundance: NA; d_gene: NA; CDR3aa: CASSFSGQYTGELFF
v_gene: TRBV4-1; abundance: NA; d_gene: TRBD1; CDR3aa: CASSQARGRGSSYNSPLHF
v_gene: TRBV29-1; abundance: NA; d_gene: TRBD2; CDR3aa: CSVPRGGAETQYF
v_gene: TRBV7-9; abundance: NA; d_gene: NA; CDR3aa: CASSLETLAGEAFF
v_gene: TRBV25-1; abundance: NA; d_gene: TRBD1; CDR3aa: CASGRAGTGVYEQYF